The sequence of this T cell receptor beta chain was determined in a study of blood T cell repertoires in COVID-19. Across the whole study: COVID-19 samples from acute and convalescent phases originated in the United States, Italy and Spain. PBMCs, B-cell-depleted T cells, or T cells were the source of the cDNA or gDNA that made up the material.

Authors' methods: For nucleated cells, counts were estimated from reference gene primer amplification. Produced via immunoSEQ multiplex PCR; TCRdb's table is partial and in-frame only. V and J calls plus clone size are reproduced from that table; the DNA served to infer D and trimming. The sample lists around 170,000 clones, around 80% occurring once. The germline CDR1 and CDR2 sequences are SNHLY and FYNNEI. The CDR3 has 14 amino acids. Unmatched junction bases numbered 3, after V lost 6 bases and J lost 4 bases. This sequence was found in a man aged 25-45 years with active or convalescent COVID-19. The chain has TRBV2 and TRBJ2-2; 9 nucleotides line up with TRBD1. Sample: peripheral blood. The CDR3 sequence is CASRGQGLTGELFF. For the CDR3, the DNA is TGTGCCAGCAGGGGACAGGGACTCACCGGGGAGCTGTTTTTT.